The T cell receptor beta chain under discussion was sequenced for a study of blood T cell repertoires in COVID-19. Overall study: The United States, Italy and Spain provided the acute and convalescent COVID-19 samples.

CDR3 length equals 14 residues. With 4 bases clipped from V and 6 bases from J, the junction kept 1 base outside the gene matches. CDR1 is SGHTS, CDR2 YDEGEE, per germline. Living in about two dozen US areas, the participants were between roughly 18 and 89 years of age. How the authors handled the data: Amplification of reference gene primers provided the estimated nucleated cell counts. Clones were sequenced by immunoSEQ multiplex PCR, and TCRdb holds only the in-frame ones, with some missing. The D gene and trimming were derived from the DNA, and the V and J assignments and clone size from that table. The sample includes around 160,000 clones, 88% seen only once; the top ten take 1% to 1.5%.

The specimen sequenced was PBMCs or T cells enriched from blood (not recorded which). The genes are TRBV5-8 and TRBJ2-2; 12 nucleotides match TRBD1. This receptor was obtained from a young woman with acute COVID-19. In DNA, the CDR3 is TGTGCCAGCAGCGGGACAGGGGGCTCCGGGGAGCTGTTTTTT. Translation: CASSGTGGSGELFF. The full variable domain, rest sourced from reference TRBV5-8 and TRBJ2-2, is EAGVTQSPTHLIKTRGQQATLRCSPISGHTSVYWYQQALGLGLQFLLWYDEGEERNRGNFPPRFSGRQFPNYSSELNVNALELEDSALYLCASSGTGGSGELFFGEGSRLTVL.